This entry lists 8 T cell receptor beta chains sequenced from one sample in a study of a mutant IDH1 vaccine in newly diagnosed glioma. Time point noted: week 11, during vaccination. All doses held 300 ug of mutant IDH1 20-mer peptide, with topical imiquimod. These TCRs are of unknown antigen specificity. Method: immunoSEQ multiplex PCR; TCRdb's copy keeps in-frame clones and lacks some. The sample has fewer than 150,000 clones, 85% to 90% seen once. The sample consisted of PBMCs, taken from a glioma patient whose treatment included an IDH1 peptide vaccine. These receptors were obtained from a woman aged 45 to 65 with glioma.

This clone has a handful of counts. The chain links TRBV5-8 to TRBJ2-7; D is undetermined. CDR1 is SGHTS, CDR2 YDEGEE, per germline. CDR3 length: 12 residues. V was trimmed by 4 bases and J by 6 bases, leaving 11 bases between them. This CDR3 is CASSPRPGEQYF. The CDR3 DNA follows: TGTGCCAGCAGCCCACGACCGGGCGAGCAGTACTTC.

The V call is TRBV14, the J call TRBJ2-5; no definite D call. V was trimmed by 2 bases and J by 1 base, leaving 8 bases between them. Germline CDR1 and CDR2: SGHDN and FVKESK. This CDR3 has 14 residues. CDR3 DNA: TGTGCCAGCAGCCAACTAGACGGCCAAGAGACCCAGTACTTC. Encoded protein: CASSQLDGQETQYF.

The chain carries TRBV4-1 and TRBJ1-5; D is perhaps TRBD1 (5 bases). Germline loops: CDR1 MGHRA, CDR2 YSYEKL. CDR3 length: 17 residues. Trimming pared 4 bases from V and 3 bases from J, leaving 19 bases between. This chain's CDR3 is CASSLGLLHGVNQPQHF. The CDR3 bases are TGCGCCAGCAGCCTGGGACTTCTACATGGTGTCAATCAGCCCCAGCATTTT.

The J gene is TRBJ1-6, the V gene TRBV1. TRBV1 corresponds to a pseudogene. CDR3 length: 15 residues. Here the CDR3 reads CTSSQDARGESPLHF. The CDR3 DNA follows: TGCACCAGCAGCCAAGATGCTCGGGGGGAATCACCCCTCCACTTT.

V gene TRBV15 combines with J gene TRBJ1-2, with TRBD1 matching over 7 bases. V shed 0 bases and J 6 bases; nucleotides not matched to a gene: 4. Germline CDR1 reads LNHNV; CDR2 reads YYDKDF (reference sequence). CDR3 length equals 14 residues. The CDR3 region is CATSRDHRGHGYTF. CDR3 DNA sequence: TGTGCCACCAGCAGAGATCATAGGGGGCATGGCTACACCTTC.

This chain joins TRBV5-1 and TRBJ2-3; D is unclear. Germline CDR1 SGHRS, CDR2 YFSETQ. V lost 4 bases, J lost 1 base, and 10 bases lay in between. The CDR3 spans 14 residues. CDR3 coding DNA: TGCGCCAGCAGCATACTCACGGGCACAGATACGCAGTATTTT. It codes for CASSILTGTDTQYF.

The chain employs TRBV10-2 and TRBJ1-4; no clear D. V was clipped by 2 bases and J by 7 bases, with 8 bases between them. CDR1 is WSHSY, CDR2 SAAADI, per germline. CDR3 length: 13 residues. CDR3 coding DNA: TGCGCCAGCAGTGAGGAAAGTGGTGAAAAACTGTTTTTT. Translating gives CASSEESGEKLFF.

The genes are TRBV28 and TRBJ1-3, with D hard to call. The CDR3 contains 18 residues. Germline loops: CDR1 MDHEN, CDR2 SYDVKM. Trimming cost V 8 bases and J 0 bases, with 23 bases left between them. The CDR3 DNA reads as TGTGCCAGCTCACCCCCTCCCGGAGGTCAAAGCTCTGGAAACACCATATATTTT. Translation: CASSPPPGGQSSGNTIYF.